The clone carrying this TCR beta chain was counted a few times. What it binds is unknown. Sorting of live CD3+CD8+TCRalphabeta+ cells by PD-1 and/or TIGIT gave four subsets. Each library started from about 15 ng of total RNA using the QIAseq Immune Repertoire TCR panel. TCRdb ran MiXCR on the reads and lists one entry per CDR3 protein. In the table there are 1,900 or so distinct CDR3 sequences, 6% to 8% of which are singletons. These data originate in a study of circulating CD8 cells and anti-PD-1 response in melanoma. Study context: Treatment was intravenous nivolumab at 3 mg/kg every 2 weeks. Of roughly 13 patients, seven got anti-PD-1 first and six had prior therapy. Findings and caveats of the study: Diversity ranked highest in DNEG and lowest in TIGIT subsets. Peptide assays on expanded sorted subsets replaced tumor-based reactivity testing.

Specimen: CD8+ T cells from PBMCs, collected at baseline or after one month of anti-PD-1 therapy (not recorded which). The TCR comes from a human donor with melanoma.

This chain's CDR3 is CASTTPLGANYGYTF. The DNA of the CDR3 is TGTGCCAGTACTACACCTTTGGGAGCCAACTATGGCTACACCTTC. V is TRBV19 and J is TRBJ1-2; D unclear. The germline V and J ends were trimmed by 7 bases and 2 bases, with 17 bases remaining between them. CDR3 length: 15 residues. Germline V gives CDR1 LNHDA, CDR2 SQIVND (reference sequence).